This T cell receptor (beta chain) was sequenced in a study of TIL therapy for anti-PD-1-resistant metastatic lung cancer. Study results and caveats: Many TIL product clones were absent from baseline tumor, suggesting clonal contraction. Compared with baseline intratumoral T cells, expanded TIL cultures were more clonal and less diverse (roughly 6.3% vs 31%). This highly selected cohort may not generalize to typical lung cancer patients.

Trimming shortened V by 6 bases and J by 2 bases, and 10 bases separated the two germline ends. The CDR3 consists of 13 residues. Germline V lookup: CDR1 LNHDA, CDR2 SQIVND (reference sequence). Remarks on this clone: No antigen is known for it.

Time point here: pre-treatment sample, taken before nivolumab and TIL therapy. Pleural nodules or supraclavicular lymph nodes made up most of the excised metastases sampled. The libraries were made with immunoSEQ v3. Some clones are missing from TCRdb's copy, which holds only in-frame ones; the method was immunoSEQ multiplex PCR. Among over 20,000 clones listed, 72% were seen once. This sequence was found in a person aged 25 to 80 with non-small cell lung cancer. This specimen was tumor tissue, taken at baseline. The genes are TRBV19 and TRBJ1-1; D not resolved. CDR3 loop: CASSQTVNTEAFF. The DNA of the CDR3 is TGTGCCAGTAGCCAAACAGTTAACACTGAAGCTTTCTTT.